These 24 T cell receptor beta chains share one sample of origin, sequenced in a study of CD8+ T cells in alopecia areata. Following extraction, RNA underwent reverse transcription to cDNA, which served as the sequencing template. This table comes from immunoSEQ multiplex PCR, and its TCRdb copy is limited to in-frame clones, with some not included. Here the sample spans roughly 210,000 clones, around 43% being singletons. Regarding treatment: oral pan-JAK inhibitor, 5-10 mg twice daily. The specimen comprised CD4+ T cells sorted from blood, sampled around week 36, from a patient treated with tofacitinib. The receptors originated from a human donor with alopecia areata.

The chain couples TRBV4-2 to TRBJ2-3; the match to TRBD2 covers 7 bases. The CDR3 loop spans 16 amino acids. Germline V gives CDR1 LGHNA, CDR2 YNFKEQ. Unmatched junction bases numbered 4, after V lost 0 bases and J lost 1 base. The chain's CDR3 is CASSQEFAGGTDTQYF. The DNA for the CDR3 is TGTGCCAGCAGCCAAGAATTTGCGGGAGGCACAGATACGCAGTATTTT.

CDR3 DNA: TGTGCCAGCAGCGAGCGGGACAATGGAGATACGCAGTATTTT. Its translation is CASSERDNGDTQYF. The chain joins TRBV27 to TRBJ2-3; D perhaps matches TRBD2 (7 bases). The CDR3 consists of 14 residues. The V end lost 6 bases, the J end lost 5 bases, and 15 bases lay between the germline ends. In germline, CDR1 is MNHEY, CDR2 SMNVEV (reference sequence).

This clone was counted a few times. The chain couples TRBV30 to TRBJ1-3, with TRBD1 as a possible D gene (6 bases). V was pared by 4 bases and J by 0 bases, with 13 bases between. This CDR3 region has 15 residues. Germline CDR1 is GTSNPN and CDR2 is SVGIG (reference sequence). For the CDR3, the DNA is TGTGCCTGGAACGCAGGGGACTTCTCTGGAAACACCATATATTTT. Its translation is CAWNAGDFSGNTIYF.

This clone was counted a few times. The J gene is TRBJ2-5, the V gene TRBV6-6; 8 bases map to TRBD1. The ends lost 5 bases at V and 6 bases at J; junction bases unmatched: 14. The CDR3 totals 16 residues. Germline lookup yields CDR1 MNHNY and CDR2 SVGAGI (reference sequence). CDR3 in DNA: TGTGCCAGCAGTCGGACTGACAGGGGACCTCAAAAGACCCAGTACTTC. It yields the protein CASSRTDRGPQKTQYF.

The chain recombines TRBV25-1 with TRBJ2-5; D not resolved. Trimming stripped 4 bases from V and 5 bases from J, with 11 bases between. The CDR3 contains 13 residues. Germline-derived CDR1 and CDR2 are MGHDK and SYGVNS. The CDR3 DNA reads TGTGCCAGCAGTGCAGACGTCTGGGAGACCCAGTACTTC. This encodes CASSADVWETQYF. The full variable domain, with the rest looked up from reference TRBV25-1 and TRBJ2-5, is EADIYQTPRYLVIGTGKKITLECSQTMGHDKMYWYQQDPGMELHLIHYSYGVNSTEKGDLSSESTVSRIRTEHFPLTLESARPSHTSQYLCASSADVWETQYFGPGTRLLVL.

This clone was found a few times. V gene TRBV20-1 combines with J gene TRBJ2-6; D gene ambiguous. V was cut by 7 bases and J by 0 bases, with 1 base left in between. The CDR3 loop spans 11 amino acids. Germline values: CDR1 DFQATT, CDR2 SNEGSKA (reference sequence). Here the CDR3 DNA reads TGCAGTGTCTCTGGGGCCAACGTCCTGACTTTC. It encodes CSVSGANVLTF.

The table lists this clone with a few counts. This chain uses TRBV5-1 with TRBJ2-1; the D is unclear. The V gene's germline CDR1 is SGHRS and CDR2 YFSETQ. This CDR3 spans 13 amino acids. Trimming took 5 bases from V and 8 from J, leaving 14 bases between them. CDR3 nucleotide sequence: TGCGCCAGCAGGAGGAGTGGTGGGGATGAGCAGTTCTTC. This sequence encodes CASRRSGGDEQFF. Full variable domain (remainder filled in from reference TRBV5-1 and TRBJ2-1): KAGVTQTPRYLIKTRGQQVTLSCSPISGHRSVSWYQQTPGQGLQFLFEYFSETQRNKGNFPGRFSGRQFSNSRSEMNVSTLELGDSALYLCASRRSGGDEQFFGPGTRLTVL.

The rearrangement joins TRBV5-1 to TRBJ1-1; D is perhaps TRBD1 (5 bases). CDR1 and CDR2 (germline): SGHRS, YFSETQ. Trimming cost V 0 bases and J 8 bases, with 14 bases left between them. The length of the CDR3 is 14 residues. Here the CDR3 reads CASSLGGVVIEAFF. The CDR3 nucleotides are TGCGCCAGCAGCTTGGGAGGGGTGGTGATAGAAGCTTTCTTT.

Concerning this clone: This CDR3 is also generated by other DNA sequences in the sample. The chain couples TRBV5-1 to TRBJ2-7; D may correspond to TRBD1 or TRBD2 (6 bases each). The CDR3 is made up of 14 amino acids. Trimming shortened V by 0 bases and J by 4 bases, and 11 bases separated the two germline ends. The germline gives CDR1 SGHRS, CDR2 YFSETQ. This CDR3 is CASSLVTGRYEQYF. The CDR3 DNA follows: TGCGCCAGCAGCTTGGTTACAGGGAGGTACGAGCAGTACTTC.

The J gene is TRBJ2-7, the V gene TRBV21-1; the D call TRBD1 from the table was never checked on the DNA. TRBV21-1 is termed a pseudogene. The CDR3 covers 15 residues. This chain's CDR3 is CASSKICGARYEQYF. CDR3 bases: TGTGCCAGCAGCAAAATCTGTGGGGCCCGCTACGAGCAGTACTTC.

The chain has TRBV19 and TRBJ1-5; 9 bases are a match to TRBD1. Germline V gene lookup returns CDR1 LNHDA and CDR2 SQIVND (reference sequence). CDR3 length equals 14 residues. V was pared by 6 bases and J by 11 bases, with 11 bases of the junction left unmatched. The CDR3 region is CASSRGQGSLAQHF. CDR3 coding DNA: TGTGCCAGTAGCAGGGGACAGGGAAGTTTAGCCCAGCATTTT.

The chain is built from TRBV29-1 and TRBJ2-7; D is perhaps TRBD1 (5 bases). Trimming took 0 bases from V and 6 from J, leaving 12 bases between them. Germline V gene sequence: CDR1 SQVTM, CDR2 ANQGSEA. The CDR3 consists of 13 residues. The chain's CDR3 is CSVEDQRGGEQYF. The CDR3 DNA reads as TGCAGCGTTGAAGATCAAAGGGGCGGCGAGCAGTACTTC.

V is TRBV7-8 and J is TRBJ2-5; 8 bases are a match to TRBD2. CDR3 length: 16 amino acids. In germline, CDR1 is SGHVS, CDR2 FQNEAQ. Trimming took 0 bases from V and 3 from J; bases not matched to a gene: 6. The CDR3 DNA is TGTGCCAGCAGCTTAGCGCGCCTAGCGGGTGAAGAGACCCAGTACTTC. Its translation: CASSLARLAGEETQYF.

This clone showed up just a few times. CDR3 nucleotide sequence: TGCGCCAGCAGCTGGGAGGGAACTCAGCCCCAGCATTTT. This translates into CASSWEGTQPQHF. The V and J genes are TRBV5-1 and TRBJ1-5; the D is unclear. This CDR3 comprises 13 residues. Trimming stripped 3 bases from V and 6 bases from J, with 10 bases between. The germline CDR1 and CDR2 sequences are SGHRS and YFSETQ.

This clone was counted between two and nine times. The rearrangement uses TRBV6-1 and TRBJ2-7; D unclear. Germline V gives CDR1 MNHNS, CDR2 SASEGT. The length of the CDR3 is 12 residues. The V and J ends lost 6 bases and 10 bases respectively, with 16 bases between them. CDR3 nucleotide sequence: TGTGCCAGCAGCGAGGATGTATCAGAACAGTACTTC. Amino acid sequence: CASSEDVSEQYF.

V is TRBV7-9 and J is TRBJ2-7; possibly TRBD2 for D (6 bases). CDR1 SEHNR and CDR2 FQNEAQ come from the germline V gene (reference sequence). The CDR3 length is 14 residues. Trimming pared 1 base from V and 9 bases from J, leaving 16 bases between. The CDR3, as DNA: TGTGCCAGCAGCTTAGTGGAGGGCCGCGCAGCGCAGTACTTC. Protein sequence: CASSLVEGRAAQYF.

V is TRBV29-1 and J is TRBJ2-1, with 8 bases that match TRBD2. The germline V gene encodes CDR1 SQVTM and CDR2 ANQGSEA. This CDR3 region has 15 residues. J lost 7 bases, V lost 0 bases, and 8 bases had no gene match. CDR3 amino acids: CSVEDPAGVANEQFF. CDR3 in DNA: TGCAGCGTTGAAGACCCAGCGGGAGTTGCGAATGAGCAGTTCTTC.

This chain connects TRBV5-1 to TRBJ2-3; D remains unclear. Germline loops: CDR1 SGHRS, CDR2 YFSETQ. Trimming removed 0 bases at V and 4 bases at J, with 6 bases between. The CDR3 consists of 13 residues. CDR3 DNA sequence: TGCGCCAGCAGCTTGGGGGTAGCAGATACGCAGTATTTT. Protein: CASSLGVADTQYF.

A few counts support this clone. The chain links TRBV7-2 to TRBJ2-3, with TRBD2 as a possible D gene (6 bases). The CDR3 runs to 17 residues. In germline, CDR1 is SGHTA, CDR2 FQGNSA. Trimming cost V 1 base and J 2 bases, with 16 bases left between them. This CDR3 is CASSLDQLARNTDTQYF. The CDR3, as DNA: TGTGCCAGCAGCTTAGATCAGCTAGCGAGAAACACAGATACGCAGTATTTT.

A few counts support this clone. The rearrangement links TRBV29-1 to TRBJ2-5; 7 bases are shared with TRBD1. The CDR3 is 15 amino acids. The junction had 9 bases not matched to a gene; V was cut back by 0 bases and J by 5 bases. Germline V gene data show CDR1 as SQVTM and CDR2 as ANQGSEA. CDR3 region: CSVEEQEGGRETQYF. Written as DNA, the CDR3 is TGCAGCGTTGAAGAACAGGAAGGGGGCCGGGAGACCCAGTACTTC.

The chain is built from TRBV29-1 and TRBJ2-5, with a weak D call TRBD1 (6 bases). The CDR3 is 13 amino acids. Looked up from germline, CDR1 is SQVTM and CDR2 is ANQGSEA. Trimming removed 5 bases from V and 1 base from J, with 11 bases in between. The CDR3 DNA follows: TGCAGCGTTTGCCGGGACACCCAAGAGACCCAGTACTTC. Translation: CSVCRDTQETQYF.

The CDR3 loop is CASSRMSTDTQYF. As DNA, the CDR3 is TGTGCCAGCAGCCGGATGAGCACAGATACGCAGTATTTT. The genes are TRBV14 and TRBJ2-3; no reliable D call. Germline CDR1 and CDR2: SGHDN and FVKESK. CDR3 length: 13 residues. Trimming removed 4 bases from V and 0 bases from J, with 5 bases in between.

The gene calls are TRBV6-5 and TRBJ2-7; maybe TRBD2 (5 bases). The V end lost 0 bases, the J end lost 7 bases, and 13 bases lay between the germline ends. Germline V CDR1 and CDR2: MNHEY, SVGAGI. There are 14 residues in the CDR3. This chain's CDR3 is CASSYSGGFREQYF. In DNA, the CDR3 is TGTGCCAGCAGTTACTCCGGCGGGTTCCGGGAGCAGTACTTC.

In its sample, this clone was seen a few times. The rearrangement links TRBV25-1 to TRBJ2-7; 9 bases are shared with TRBD2. CDR3 length equals 13 residues. Germline V gene sequence: CDR1 MGHDK, CDR2 SYGVNS. Trimming took 6 bases from V and 4 from J; bases not matched to a gene: 4. The CDR3 coding sequence is TGTGCCAGCAGAACTAGCGGGCAGTACGAGCAGTACTTC. Protein sequence: CASRTSGQYEQYF.